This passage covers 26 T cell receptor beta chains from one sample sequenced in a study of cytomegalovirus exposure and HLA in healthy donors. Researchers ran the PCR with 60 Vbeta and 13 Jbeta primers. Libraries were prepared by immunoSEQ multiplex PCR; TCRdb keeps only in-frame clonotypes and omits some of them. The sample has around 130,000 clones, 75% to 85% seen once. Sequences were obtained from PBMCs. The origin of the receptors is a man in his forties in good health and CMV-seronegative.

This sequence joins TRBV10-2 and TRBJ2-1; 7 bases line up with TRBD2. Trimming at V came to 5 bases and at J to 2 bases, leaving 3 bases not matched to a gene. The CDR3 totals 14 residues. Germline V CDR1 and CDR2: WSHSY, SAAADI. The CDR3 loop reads CASSKSGTYNEQFF. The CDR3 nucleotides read TGCGCCAGCAGTAAAAGCGGGACCTACAATGAGCAGTTCTTC.

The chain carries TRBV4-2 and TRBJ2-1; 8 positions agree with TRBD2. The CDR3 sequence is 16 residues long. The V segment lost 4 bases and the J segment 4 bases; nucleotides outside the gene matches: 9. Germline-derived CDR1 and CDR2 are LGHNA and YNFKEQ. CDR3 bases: TGTGCCAGCAGCCGCCAAAGCGGGAGAGGGTACAATGAGCAGTTCTTC. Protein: CASSRQSGRGYNEQFF.

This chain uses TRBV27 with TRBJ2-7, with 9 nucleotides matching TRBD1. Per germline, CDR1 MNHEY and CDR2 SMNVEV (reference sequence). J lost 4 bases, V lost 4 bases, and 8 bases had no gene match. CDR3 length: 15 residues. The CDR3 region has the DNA TGTGCCAGCAGTTCCCCCGGGACAGGGTTTTACGAGCAGTACTTC. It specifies CASSSPGTGFYEQYF.

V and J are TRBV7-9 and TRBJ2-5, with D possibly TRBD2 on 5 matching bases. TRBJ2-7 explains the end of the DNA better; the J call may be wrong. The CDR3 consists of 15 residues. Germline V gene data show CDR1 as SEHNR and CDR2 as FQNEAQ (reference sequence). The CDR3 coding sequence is TGTGCCAGCAGCTTAGCGGGAGCTAGAACCTACGAGCAGTACTTC. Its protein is CASSLAGARTYEQYF.

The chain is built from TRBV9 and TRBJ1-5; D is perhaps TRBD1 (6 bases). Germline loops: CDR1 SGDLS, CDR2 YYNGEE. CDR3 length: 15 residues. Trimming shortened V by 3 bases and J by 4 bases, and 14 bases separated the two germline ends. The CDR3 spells CASSEGDKRNQPQHF. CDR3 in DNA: TGTGCCAGCAGCGAAGGGGACAAGCGTAATCAGCCCCAGCATTTT.

DNA of the CDR3: TGTGCCAGCAGCGCTCCGACAGGGTTGAACACTGAAGCTTTCTTT. Its translation is CASSAPTGLNTEAFF. The chain links TRBV7-8 to TRBJ1-1; 7 bases agree with TRBD1. J lost 0 bases, V lost 5 bases, and 6 bases had no gene match. CDR3 length equals 15 residues. CDR1 is SGHVS and CDR2 is FQNEAQ in the germline V gene.

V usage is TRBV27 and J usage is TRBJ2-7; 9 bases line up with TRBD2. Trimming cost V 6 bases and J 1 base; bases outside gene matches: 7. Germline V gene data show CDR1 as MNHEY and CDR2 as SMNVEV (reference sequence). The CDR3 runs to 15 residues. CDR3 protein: CASSPRAGGSYEQYF. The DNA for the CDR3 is TGTGCCAGCAGCCCAAGGGCGGGAGGGTCCTACGAGCAGTACTTC.

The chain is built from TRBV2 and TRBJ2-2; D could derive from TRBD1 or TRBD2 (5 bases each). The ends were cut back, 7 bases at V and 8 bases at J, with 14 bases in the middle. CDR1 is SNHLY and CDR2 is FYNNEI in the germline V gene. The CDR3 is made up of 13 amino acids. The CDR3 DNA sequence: TGTGCCAGCATTGAGGGGCTGGGAGGGGAGCTGTTTTTT. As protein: CASIEGLGGELFF.

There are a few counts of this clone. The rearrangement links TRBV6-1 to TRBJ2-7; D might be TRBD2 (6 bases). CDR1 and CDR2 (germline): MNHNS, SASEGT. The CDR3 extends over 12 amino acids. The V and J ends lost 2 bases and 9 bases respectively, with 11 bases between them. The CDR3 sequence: CASSERWGGQYF. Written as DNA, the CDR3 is TGTGCCAGCAGTGAAAGATGGGGAGGGCAGTACTTC.

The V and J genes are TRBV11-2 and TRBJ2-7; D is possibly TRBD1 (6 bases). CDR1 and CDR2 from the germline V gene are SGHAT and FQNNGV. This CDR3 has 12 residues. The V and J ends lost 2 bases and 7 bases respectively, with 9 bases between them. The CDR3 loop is CASSLQGLEQYF. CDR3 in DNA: TGTGCCAGCAGCTTACAGGGGTTGGAGCAGTACTTC.

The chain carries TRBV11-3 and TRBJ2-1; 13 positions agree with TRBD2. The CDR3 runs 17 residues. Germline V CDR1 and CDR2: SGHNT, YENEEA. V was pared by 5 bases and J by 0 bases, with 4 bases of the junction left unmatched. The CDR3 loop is CASSTRTSGSSYNEQFF. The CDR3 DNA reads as TGTGCCAGCAGCACCCGGACTAGCGGGAGCTCCTACAATGAGCAGTTCTTC. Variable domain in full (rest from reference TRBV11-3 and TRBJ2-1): EAGVVQSPRYKIIEKKQPVAFWCNPISGHNTLYWYLQNLGQGPELLIRYENEEAVDDSQLPKDRFSAERLKGVDSTLKIQPAELGDSAVYLCASSTRTSGSSYNEQFFGPGTRLTVL.

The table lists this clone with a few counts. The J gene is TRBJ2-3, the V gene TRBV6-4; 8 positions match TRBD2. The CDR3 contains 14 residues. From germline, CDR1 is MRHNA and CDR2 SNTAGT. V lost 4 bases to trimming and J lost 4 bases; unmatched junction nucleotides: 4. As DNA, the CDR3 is TGTGCCAGCAGTGCGTCGGGAGGGTCAGATACGCAGTATTTT. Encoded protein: CASSASGGSDTQYF.

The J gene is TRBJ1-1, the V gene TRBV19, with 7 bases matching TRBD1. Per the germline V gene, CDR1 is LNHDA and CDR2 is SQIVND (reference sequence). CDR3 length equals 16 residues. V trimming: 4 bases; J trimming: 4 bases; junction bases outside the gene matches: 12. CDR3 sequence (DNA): TGTGCCAGTAGTAGCCCCCTGGGACGGACAGGCACTGAAGCTTTCTTT. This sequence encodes CASSSPLGRTGTEAFF.

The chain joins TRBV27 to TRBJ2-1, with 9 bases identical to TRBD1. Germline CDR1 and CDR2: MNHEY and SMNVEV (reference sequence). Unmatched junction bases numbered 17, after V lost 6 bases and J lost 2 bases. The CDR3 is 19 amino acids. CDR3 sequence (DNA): TGTGCCAGCAGGGGTCCGGGACAGGGTGTAAACTTCCCCTACAATGAGCAGTTCTTC. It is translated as CASRGPGQGVNFPYNEQFF.

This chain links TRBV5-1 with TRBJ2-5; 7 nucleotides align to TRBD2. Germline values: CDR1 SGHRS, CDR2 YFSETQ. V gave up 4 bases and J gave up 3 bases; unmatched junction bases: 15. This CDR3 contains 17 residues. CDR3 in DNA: TGCGCCAGCAGCACCTCGATAGCGGGTTTAGGAGAAGAGACCCAGTACTTC. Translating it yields CASSTSIAGLGEETQYF.

The CDR3, as DNA: TGTGCCAGCAGCTTAAGTTCAGGGATTGGAAACACCATATATTTT. Its protein product is CASSLSSGIGNTIYF. The chain links TRBV5-8 to TRBJ1-3, with TRBD1 as a possible D gene (5 bases). Trimming took off 2 bases at V and 3 bases at J, with 12 bases between the two ends. The CDR3 covers 15 residues. Germline loops: CDR1 SGHTS, CDR2 YDEGEE.

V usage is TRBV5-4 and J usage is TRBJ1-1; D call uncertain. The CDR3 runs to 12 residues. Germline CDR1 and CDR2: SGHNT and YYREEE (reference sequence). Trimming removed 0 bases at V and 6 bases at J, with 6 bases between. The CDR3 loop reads CASSLGPAEAFF. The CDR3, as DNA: TGTGCCAGCAGCTTGGGGCCAGCTGAAGCTTTCTTT.

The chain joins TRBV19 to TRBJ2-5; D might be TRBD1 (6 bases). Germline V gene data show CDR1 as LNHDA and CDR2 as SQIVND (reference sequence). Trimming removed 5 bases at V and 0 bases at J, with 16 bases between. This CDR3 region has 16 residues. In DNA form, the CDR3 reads TGTGCCAGTAGTCTTGGACAGCTCGGGGACCAAGAGACCCAGTACTTC. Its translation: CASSLGQLGDQETQYF.

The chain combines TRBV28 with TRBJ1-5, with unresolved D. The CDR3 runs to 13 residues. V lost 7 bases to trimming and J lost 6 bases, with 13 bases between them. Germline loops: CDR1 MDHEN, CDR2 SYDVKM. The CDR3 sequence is CASIGELGQPQHF. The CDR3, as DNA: TGTGCCAGCATCGGGGAATTAGGTCAGCCCCAGCATTTT.

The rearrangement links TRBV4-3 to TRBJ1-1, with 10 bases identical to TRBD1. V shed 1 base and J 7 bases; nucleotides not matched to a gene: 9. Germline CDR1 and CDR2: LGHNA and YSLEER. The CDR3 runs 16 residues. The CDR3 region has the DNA TGCGCCAGCAGCCAAGTCAGTTTTCGGGACAGGGGTGAAGCTTTCTTT. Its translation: CASSQVSFRDRGEAFF.

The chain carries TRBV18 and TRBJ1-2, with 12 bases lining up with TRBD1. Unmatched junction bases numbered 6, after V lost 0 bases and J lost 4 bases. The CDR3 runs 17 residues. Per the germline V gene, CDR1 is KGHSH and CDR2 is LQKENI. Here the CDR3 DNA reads TGTGCCAGCTCACCACCGGGACAGGGGGCGCGCGGCTATGGCTACACCTTC. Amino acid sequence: CASSPPGQGARGYGYTF.

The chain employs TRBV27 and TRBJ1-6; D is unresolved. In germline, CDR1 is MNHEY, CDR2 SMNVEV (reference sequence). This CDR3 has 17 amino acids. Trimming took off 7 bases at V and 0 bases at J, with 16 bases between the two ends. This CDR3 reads CASTPLLGSSYNSPLHF. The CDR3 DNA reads TGTGCCAGCACTCCTTTGCTTGGGAGCTCCTATAATTCACCCCTCCACTTT.

The CDR3 loop reads CASSHSYSPLHF. CDR3 sequence (DNA): TGTGCCAGCAGCCATTCATATTCACCCCTCCACTTT. This chain uses TRBV14 with TRBJ1-6; D gene uncertain. This CDR3 has 12 amino acids. The V and J ends lost 3 bases and 8 bases respectively, with 5 bases between them. CDR1 SGHDN and CDR2 FVKESK come from the germline V gene.

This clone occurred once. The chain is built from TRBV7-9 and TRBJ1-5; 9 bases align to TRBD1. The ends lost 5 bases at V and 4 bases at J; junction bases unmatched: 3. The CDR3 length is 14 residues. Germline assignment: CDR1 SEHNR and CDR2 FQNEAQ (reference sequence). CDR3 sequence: CASSRGQGNQPQHF. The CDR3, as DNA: TGTGCCAGCAGCCGGGGACAGGGTAATCAGCCCCAGCATTTT.

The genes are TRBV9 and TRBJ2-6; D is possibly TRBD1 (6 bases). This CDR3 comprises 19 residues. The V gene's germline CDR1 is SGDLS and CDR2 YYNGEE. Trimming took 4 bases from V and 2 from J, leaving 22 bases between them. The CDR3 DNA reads TGTGCCAGCAGCCACGACGTGCTGGGGGCCCTGGCTGGGGCCAACGTCCTGACTTTC. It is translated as CASSHDVLGALAGANVLTF. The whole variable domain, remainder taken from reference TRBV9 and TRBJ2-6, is DSGVTQTPKHLITATGQRVTLRCSPRSGDLSVYWYQQSLDQGLQFLIQYYNGEERAKGNILERFSAQQFPDLHSELNLSSLELGDSALYFCASSHDVLGALAGANVLTFGAGSRLTVL.

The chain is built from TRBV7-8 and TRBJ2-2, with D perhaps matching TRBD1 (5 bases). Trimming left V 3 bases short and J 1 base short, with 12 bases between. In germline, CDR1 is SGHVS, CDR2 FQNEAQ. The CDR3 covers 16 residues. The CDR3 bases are TGTGCCAGCAGCTTTACACTGGGGCTGAACACCGGGGAGCTGTTTTTT. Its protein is CASSFTLGLNTGELFF.